These 8 T cell receptor beta chains were sequenced from one sample in a study of a mutant IDH1 vaccine in newly diagnosed glioma. Using immunoSEQ multiplex PCR, the repertoire was profiled, and TCRdb retains in-frame clones only, with some absent. The sample includes fewer than 35,000 clones, roughly 90% of them seen just once. Antigens for these TCRs are unknown. Indicated time point: week 23, last vaccination. The content of each vaccine dose was 300 ug of mutant IDH1 20-mer peptide, and topical imiquimod accompanied it. Here the sequenced sample was PBMCs, taken from a glioma patient whose treatment included an IDH1 peptide vaccine. The receptors originated from a man between 40 and 49 years old with glioma.

This chain connects TRBV5-1 to TRBJ1-2; TRBD1 agrees at 8 bases. The CDR3 sequence is 14 residues long. Germline CDR1 reads SGHRS; CDR2 reads YFSETQ. Trimming cost V 4 bases and J 2 bases; bases outside gene matches: 4. The CDR3 region has the DNA TGCGCCAGCAGCCCCGACAGGGGCAACTATGGCTACACCTTC. Protein: CASSPDRGNYGYTF.

The rearrangement uses TRBV2 and TRBJ1-5, with a tentative D call TRBD1 (6 bases). Germline V gene lookup returns CDR1 SNHLY and CDR2 FYNNEI. V lost 7 bases and J 3 bases, leaving 16 bases between the germline ends. This CDR3 spans 15 amino acids. In nucleotides, the CDR3 is TGTGCCAGCATCGAATCCAGGGACACCAATCAGCCCCAGCATTTT. Protein product: CASIESRDTNQPQHF. Combining the CDR3 with reference TRBV2 and TRBJ1-5 gives the whole variable domain EPEVTQTPSHQVTQMGQEVILRCVPISNHLYFYWYRQILGQKVEFLVSFYNNEISEKSEIFDDQFSVERPDGSNFTLKIRSTKLEDSAMYFCASIESRDTNQPQHFGDGTRLSIL.

The V call is TRBV5-1, the J call TRBJ1-1, with D uncertain. With 5 bases removed from V and 5 bases from J, the gap between germline ends came to 10 bases. This CDR3 spans 12 amino acids. Germline values: CDR1 SGHRS, CDR2 YFSETQ. CDR3 DNA sequence: TGCGCCAGCAGACTGACGGGAACTGAAGCTTTCTTT. Translated: CASRLTGTEAFF.

This rearrangement joins TRBV29-1 to TRBJ1-2; tentative D call: TRBD1 (6 bases). This CDR3 is built from 13 residues. V was cut by 7 bases and J by 7 bases, with 19 bases left in between. From germline, CDR1 is SQVTM and CDR2 ANQGSEA. CDR3 coding DNA: TGCAGCGGGATTCTGGACAGCGTGAGTGGCTACACCTTC. Its protein is CSGILDSVSGYTF.

CDR3 region: CASSPRSSNSPLHF. The CDR3 DNA follows: TGTGCCAGTAGTCCCCGCTCTAGTAATTCACCCCTCCACTTT. The V gene is TRBV19, the J gene TRBJ1-6; D is unresolved. The CDR3 runs 14 residues. V lost 5 bases and J lost 6, with 11 bases in between. CDR1 and CDR2 (germline): LNHDA, SQIVND (reference sequence).

This rearrangement joins TRBV30 to TRBJ2-5; TRBD2 is a possible D gene (5 bases). This CDR3 region has 12 residues. Per the germline V gene, CDR1 is GTSNPN and CDR2 is SVGIG (reference sequence). The V and J ends lost 2 bases and 5 bases respectively, with 9 bases between them. As DNA, the CDR3 is TGTGCCTGGAGTCAAACGGGGGAGACCCAGTACTTC. It encodes CAWSQTGETQYF.

CDR3 bases: TGTGCCAGCAGTTTATCTGACAGGGCGGGAGAAAAACTGTTTTTT. This codes for CASSLSDRAGEKLFF. The rearrangement links TRBV28 to TRBJ1-4; 7 nucleotides line up with TRBD1. This CDR3 is built from 15 residues. Germline loops: CDR1 MDHEN, CDR2 SYDVKM. Trimming at V came to 1 base and at J to 8 bases, leaving 7 bases not matched to a gene. The whole variable domain, filled in from reference TRBV28 and TRBJ1-4, reads DVKVTQSSRYLVKRTGEKVFLECVQDMDHENMFWYRQDPGLGLRLIYFSYDVKMKEKGDIPEGYSVSREKKERFSLILESASTNQTSMYLCASSLSDRAGEKLFFGSGTQLSVL.

In DNA form, the CDR3 reads TGTGCCAGCAGTGAATGGGCAGAAGTGAAAGAAAAACTGTTTTTT. Translating it yields CASSEWAEVKEKLFF. This rearrangement joins TRBV25-1 to TRBJ1-4; D is ambiguous. The V and J ends lost 1 base and 8 bases respectively, with 14 bases between them. Germline V gives CDR1 MGHDK, CDR2 SYGVNS. The CDR3 contains 15 residues.